The present T cell receptor beta chain was sequenced within a study of blood T cell repertoires in COVID-19. Study details: Samples came from the United States, Italy and Spain, spanning acute and convalescent COVID-19.

In the source study's methods: From reference gene primer amplification, estimates of nucleated cell counts were derived. The repertoire was sequenced with immunoSEQ multiplex PCR; TCRdb's copy has only in-frame clones and lacks some. V, J and clone size were drawn from that table, and D and trimming were deduced from the DNA. The sample includes hundreds of thousands of clones, around 88% of them seen just once. The CDR3 contains 15 residues. Trimming left V 0 bases short and J 3 bases short, with 12 bases between. Per the germline V gene, CDR1 is MNHEY and CDR2 is SVGAGI. The Seattle site enrolled patients during active infection and followed them longitudinally.

Sequencing was carried out using peripheral blood. This rearrangement joins TRBV6-5 to TRBJ2-7; D unresolved. The sequence was collected from a woman younger than 45 with COVID-19, enrolled during active disease. The chain's CDR3 is CASSYSNTRIYEQYF. The CDR3 nucleotides are TGTGCCAGCAGTTACTCGAATACGCGGATCTACGAGCAGTACTTC.